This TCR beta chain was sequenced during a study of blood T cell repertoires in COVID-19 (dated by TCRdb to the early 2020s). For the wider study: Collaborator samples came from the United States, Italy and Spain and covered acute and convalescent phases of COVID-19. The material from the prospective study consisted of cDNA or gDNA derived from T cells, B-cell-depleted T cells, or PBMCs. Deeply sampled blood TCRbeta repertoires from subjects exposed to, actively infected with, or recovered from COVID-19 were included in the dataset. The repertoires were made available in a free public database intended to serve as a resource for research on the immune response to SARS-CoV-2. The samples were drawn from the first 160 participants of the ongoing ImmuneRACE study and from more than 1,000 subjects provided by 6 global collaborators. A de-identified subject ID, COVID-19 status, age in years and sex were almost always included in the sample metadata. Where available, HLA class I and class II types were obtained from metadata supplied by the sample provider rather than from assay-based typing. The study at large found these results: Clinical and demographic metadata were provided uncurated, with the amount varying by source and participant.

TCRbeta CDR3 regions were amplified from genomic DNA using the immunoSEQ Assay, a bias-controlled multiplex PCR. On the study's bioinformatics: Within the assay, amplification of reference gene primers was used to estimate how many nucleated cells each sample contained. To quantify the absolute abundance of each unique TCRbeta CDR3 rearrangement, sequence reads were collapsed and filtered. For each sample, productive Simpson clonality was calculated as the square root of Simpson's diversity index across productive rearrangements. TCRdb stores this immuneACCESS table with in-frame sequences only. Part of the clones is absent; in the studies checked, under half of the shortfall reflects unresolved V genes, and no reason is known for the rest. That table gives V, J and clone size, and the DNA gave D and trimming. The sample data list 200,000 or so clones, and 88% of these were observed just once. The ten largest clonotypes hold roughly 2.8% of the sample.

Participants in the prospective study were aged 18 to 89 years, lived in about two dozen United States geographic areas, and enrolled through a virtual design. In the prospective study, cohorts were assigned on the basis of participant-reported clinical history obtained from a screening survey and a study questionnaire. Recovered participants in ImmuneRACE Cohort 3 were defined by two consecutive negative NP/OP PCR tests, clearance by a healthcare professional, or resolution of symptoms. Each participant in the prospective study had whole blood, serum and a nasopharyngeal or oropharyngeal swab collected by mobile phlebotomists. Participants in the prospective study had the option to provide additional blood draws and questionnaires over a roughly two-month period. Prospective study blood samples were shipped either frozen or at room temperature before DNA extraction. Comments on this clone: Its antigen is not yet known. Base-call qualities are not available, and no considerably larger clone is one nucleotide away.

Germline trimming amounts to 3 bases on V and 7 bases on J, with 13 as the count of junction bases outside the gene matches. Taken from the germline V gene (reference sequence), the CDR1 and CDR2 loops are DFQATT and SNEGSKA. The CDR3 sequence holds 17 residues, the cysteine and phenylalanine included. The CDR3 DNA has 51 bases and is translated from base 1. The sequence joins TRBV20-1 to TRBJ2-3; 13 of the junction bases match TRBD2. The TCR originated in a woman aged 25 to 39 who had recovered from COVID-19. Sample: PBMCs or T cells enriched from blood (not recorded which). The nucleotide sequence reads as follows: TGCAGTGCTAGTGAGGCGGTAACTAGCGGGGGGGTAAATACGCAGTATTTT. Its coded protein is CSASEAVTSGGVNTQYF.